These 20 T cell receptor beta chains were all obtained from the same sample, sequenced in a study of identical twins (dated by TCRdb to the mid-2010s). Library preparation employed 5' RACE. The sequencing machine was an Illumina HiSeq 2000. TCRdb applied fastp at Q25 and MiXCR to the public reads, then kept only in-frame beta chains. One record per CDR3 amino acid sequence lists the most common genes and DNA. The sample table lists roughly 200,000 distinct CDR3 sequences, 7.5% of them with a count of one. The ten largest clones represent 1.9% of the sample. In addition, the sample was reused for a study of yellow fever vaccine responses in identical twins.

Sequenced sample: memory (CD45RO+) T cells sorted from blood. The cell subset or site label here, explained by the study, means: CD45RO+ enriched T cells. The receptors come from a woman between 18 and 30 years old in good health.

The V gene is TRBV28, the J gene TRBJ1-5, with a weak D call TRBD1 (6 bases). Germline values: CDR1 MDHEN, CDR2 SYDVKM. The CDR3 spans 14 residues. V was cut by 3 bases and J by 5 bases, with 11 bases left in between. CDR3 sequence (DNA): TGTGCCAGCAGTTTGTCAGGGGACCATCAGCCCCAGCATTTT. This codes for CASSLSGDHQPQHF.

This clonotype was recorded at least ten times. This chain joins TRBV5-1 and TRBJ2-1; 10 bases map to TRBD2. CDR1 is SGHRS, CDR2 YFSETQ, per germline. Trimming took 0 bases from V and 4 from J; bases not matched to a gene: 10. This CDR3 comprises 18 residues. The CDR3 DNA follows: TGCGCCAGCAGCTTGGATGCAGGTGGGACTAGCGCTTACAATGAGCAGTTCTTC. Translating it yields CASSLDAGGTSAYNEQFF.

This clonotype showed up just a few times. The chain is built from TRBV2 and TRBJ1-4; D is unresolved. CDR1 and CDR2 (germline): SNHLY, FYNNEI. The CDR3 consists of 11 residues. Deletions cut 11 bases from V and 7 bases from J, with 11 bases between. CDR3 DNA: TGTGCCTTACTGACTGGTGAAAAACTGTTTTTT. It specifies CALLTGEKLFF.

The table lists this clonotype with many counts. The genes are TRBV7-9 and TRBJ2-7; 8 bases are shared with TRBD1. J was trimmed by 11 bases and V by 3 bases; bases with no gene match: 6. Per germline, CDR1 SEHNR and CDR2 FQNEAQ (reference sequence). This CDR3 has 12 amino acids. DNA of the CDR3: TGTGCCAGCAGCTTTCAGGGGGCGAGCGAGTACTTC. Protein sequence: CASSFQGASEYF.

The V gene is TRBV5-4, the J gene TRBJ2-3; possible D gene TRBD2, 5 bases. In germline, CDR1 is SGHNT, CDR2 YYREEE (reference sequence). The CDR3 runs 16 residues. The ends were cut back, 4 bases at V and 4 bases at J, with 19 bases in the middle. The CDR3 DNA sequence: TGTGCCAGCAGCCCCGGACTGAGAACGCAAGCAGATACGCAGTATTTT. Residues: CASSPGLRTQADTQYF.

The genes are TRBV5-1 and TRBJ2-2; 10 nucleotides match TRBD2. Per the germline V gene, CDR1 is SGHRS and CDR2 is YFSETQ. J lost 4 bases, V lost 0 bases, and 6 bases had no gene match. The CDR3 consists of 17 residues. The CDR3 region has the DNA TGCGCCAGCAGCTTGGAAGCGGGGGGGCCGCGCACCGGGGAGCTGTTTTTT. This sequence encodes CASSLEAGGPRTGELFF.

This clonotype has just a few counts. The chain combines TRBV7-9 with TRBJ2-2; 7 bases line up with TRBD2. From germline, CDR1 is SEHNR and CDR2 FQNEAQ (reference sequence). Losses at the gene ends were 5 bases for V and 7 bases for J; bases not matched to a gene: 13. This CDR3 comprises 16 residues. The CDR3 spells CASSLPAGVEDGELFF. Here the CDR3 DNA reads TGTGCCAGCAGCCTACCCGCGGGGGTGGAGGACGGGGAGCTGTTTTTT.

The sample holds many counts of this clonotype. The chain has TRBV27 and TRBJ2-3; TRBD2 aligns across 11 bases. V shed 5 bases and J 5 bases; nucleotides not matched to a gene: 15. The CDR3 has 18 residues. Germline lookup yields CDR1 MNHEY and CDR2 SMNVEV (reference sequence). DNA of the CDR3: TGTGCCAGCAGTCGATTAGCGGGAGGGAATGTGCAGGGAGATACGCAGTATTTT. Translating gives CASSRLAGGNVQGDTQYF.

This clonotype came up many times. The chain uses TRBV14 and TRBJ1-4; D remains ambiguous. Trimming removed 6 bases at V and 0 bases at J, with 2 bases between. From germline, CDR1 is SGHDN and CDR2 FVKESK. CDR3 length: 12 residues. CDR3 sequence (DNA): TGTGCCAGCAGAGCAACTAATGAAAAACTGTTTTTT. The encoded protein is CASRATNEKLFF.

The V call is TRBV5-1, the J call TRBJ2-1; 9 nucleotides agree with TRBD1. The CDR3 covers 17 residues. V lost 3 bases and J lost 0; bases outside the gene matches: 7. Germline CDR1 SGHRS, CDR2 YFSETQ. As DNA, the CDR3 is TGCGCCAGCAGCTCCGGGACAGGGTCTACCTCCTACAATGAGCAGTTCTTC. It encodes CASSSGTGSTSYNEQFF.

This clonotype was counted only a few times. The CDR3 loop reads CSARDRGRGEREQYF. CDR3 coding DNA: TGCAGTGCTAGAGATCGGGGCAGGGGGGAGAGGGAGCAGTACTTC. The chain combines TRBV20-1 with TRBJ2-7; D may be TRBD1 (7 bases). CDR3 length: 15 amino acids. V lost 0 bases, J lost 7 bases, and 19 bases lay in between. Germline V gene data show CDR1 as DFQATT and CDR2 as SNEGSKA (reference sequence).

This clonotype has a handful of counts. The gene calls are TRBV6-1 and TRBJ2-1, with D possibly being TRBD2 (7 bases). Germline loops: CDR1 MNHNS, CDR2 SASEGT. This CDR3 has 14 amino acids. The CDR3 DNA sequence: TGTGCGTCTGGCGGGGGCCTAACCTACAATGAGCAGTTCTTC. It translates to CASGGGLTYNEQFF.

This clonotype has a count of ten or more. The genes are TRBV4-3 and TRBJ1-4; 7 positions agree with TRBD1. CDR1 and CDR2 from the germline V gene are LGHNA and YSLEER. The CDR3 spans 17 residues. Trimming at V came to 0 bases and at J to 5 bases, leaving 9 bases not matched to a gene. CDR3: CASSQDSTGTANEKLFF. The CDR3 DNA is TGCGCCAGCAGCCAAGATTCAACCGGGACAGCAAATGAAAAACTGTTTTTT.

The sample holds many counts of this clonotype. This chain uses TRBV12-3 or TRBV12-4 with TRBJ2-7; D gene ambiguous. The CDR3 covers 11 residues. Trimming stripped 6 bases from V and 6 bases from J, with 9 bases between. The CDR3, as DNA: TGTGCCAGCAGCCCATCCGGCGAGCAGTACTTC. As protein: CASSPSGEQYF.

CDR3 protein: CASSVGQVAREQYF. The CDR3 DNA reads as TGTGCCAGCAGCGTGGGACAGGTTGCTCGAGAGCAGTACTTC. This chain joins TRBV9 and TRBJ2-7, with 8 bases aligning to TRBD1. The germline CDR1 and CDR2 sequences are SGDLS and YYNGEE. The CDR3 has 14 residues. J lost 7 bases, V lost 2 bases, and 8 bases had no gene match.

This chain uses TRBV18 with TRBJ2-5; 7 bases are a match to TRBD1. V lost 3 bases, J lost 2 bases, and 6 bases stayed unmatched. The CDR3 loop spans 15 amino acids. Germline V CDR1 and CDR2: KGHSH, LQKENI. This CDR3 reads CASSPRTGSQETQYF. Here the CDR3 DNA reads TGTGCCAGCTCACCTAGGACAGGATCACAAGAGACCCAGTACTTC.

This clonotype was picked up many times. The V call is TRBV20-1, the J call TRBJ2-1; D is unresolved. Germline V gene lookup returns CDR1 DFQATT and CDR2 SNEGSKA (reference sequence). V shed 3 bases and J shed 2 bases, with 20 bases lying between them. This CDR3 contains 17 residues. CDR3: CSASGPDSRRAYNEQFF. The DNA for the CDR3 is TGCAGTGCTAGTGGACCCGACTCAAGAAGGGCCTACAATGAGCAGTTCTTC.

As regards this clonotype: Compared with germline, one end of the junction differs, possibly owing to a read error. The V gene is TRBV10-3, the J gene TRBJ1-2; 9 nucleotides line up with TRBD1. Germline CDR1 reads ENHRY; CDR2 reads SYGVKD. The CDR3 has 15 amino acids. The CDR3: CAIGEQGAYNYGYTF. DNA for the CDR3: TGTGCCATCGGTGAACAGGGGGCATATAACTATGGCTACACCTTC.

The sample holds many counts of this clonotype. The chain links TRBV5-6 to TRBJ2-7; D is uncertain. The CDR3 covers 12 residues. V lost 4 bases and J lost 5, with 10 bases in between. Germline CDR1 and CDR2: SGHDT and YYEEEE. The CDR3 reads CASSRVLDEQYF. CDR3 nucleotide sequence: TGTGCCAGCAGCCGGGTCCTGGACGAGCAGTACTTC.

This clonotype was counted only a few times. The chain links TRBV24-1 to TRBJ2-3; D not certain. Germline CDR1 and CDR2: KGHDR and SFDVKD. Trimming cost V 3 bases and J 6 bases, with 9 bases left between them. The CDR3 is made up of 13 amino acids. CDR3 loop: CATSDAPGDTQYF. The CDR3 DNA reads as TGTGCCACCAGTGATGCCCCCGGGGATACGCAGTATTTT.